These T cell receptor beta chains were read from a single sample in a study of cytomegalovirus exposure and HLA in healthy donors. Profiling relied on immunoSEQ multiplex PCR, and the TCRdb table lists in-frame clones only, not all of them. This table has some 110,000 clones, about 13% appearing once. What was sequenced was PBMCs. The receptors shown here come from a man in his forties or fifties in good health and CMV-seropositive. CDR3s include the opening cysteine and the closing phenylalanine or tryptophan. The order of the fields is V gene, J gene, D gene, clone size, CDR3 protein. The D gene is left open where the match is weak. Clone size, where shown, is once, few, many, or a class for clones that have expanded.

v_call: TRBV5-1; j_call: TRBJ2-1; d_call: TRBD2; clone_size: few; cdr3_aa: CASSLGRGGSSAYNEQFF
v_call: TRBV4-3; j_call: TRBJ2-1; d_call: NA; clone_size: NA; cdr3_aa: CASSQEHGGWYNEQFF
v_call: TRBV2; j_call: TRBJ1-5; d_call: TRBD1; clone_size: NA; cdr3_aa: CASSEGQGVNQPQHF
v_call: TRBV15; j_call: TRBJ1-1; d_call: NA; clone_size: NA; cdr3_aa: CATSRLSGRAFF
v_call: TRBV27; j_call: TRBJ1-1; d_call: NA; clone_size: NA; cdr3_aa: CASSYTRDSGEAFF
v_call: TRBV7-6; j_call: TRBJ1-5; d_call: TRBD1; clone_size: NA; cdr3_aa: CASSDRTGGVQPQHF
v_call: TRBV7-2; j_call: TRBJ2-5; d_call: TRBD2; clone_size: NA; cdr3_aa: CASSLDPGGETQYF
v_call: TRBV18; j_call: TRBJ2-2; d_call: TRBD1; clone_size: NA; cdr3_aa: CASSLQGERNTGELFF
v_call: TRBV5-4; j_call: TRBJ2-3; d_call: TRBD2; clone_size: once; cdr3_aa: CASSYGRGSPADTQYF
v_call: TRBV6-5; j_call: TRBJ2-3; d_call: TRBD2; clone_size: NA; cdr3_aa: CATLAGGRDTQYF
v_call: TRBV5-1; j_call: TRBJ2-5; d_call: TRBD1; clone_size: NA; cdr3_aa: CASSLPGTVRETQYF
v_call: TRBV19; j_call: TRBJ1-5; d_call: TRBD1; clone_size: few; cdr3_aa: CASSRDRESQPQHF
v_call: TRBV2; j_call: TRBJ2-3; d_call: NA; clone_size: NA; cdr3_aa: CASTDGRTGPSTDTQYF
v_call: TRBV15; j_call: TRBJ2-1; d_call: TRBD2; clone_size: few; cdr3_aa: CATSRDRGTKNEQFF
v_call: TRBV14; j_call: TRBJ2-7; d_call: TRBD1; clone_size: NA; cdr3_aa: CASRRGQGTTYEQYF
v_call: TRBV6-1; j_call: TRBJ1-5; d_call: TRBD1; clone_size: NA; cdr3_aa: CASSEGQGAEQPQHF
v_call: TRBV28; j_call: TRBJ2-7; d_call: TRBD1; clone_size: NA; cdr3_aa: CARKAGGFQKYYSYEQYF
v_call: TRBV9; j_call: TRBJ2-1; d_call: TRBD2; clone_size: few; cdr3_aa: CASSVAGGPYNEQFF
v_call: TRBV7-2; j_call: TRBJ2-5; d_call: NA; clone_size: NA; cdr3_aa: CASSVDLASETQYF
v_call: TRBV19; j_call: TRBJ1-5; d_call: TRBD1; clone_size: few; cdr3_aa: CASTDRGRGQPQHF
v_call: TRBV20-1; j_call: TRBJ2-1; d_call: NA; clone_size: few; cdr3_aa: CSALKGEQFF
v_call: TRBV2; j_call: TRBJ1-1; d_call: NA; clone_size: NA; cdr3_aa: CASSSSAMNTEAFF
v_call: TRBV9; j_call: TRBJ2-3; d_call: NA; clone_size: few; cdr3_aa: CASSFNRDTDTQYF
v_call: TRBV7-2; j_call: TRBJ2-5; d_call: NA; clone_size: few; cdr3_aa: CASSHGGRGETQYF
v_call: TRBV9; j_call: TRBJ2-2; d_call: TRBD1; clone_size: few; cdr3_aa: CASSVGGQGASTGELFF
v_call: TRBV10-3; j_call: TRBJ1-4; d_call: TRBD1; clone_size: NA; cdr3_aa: CAVRETGGQEKLFF
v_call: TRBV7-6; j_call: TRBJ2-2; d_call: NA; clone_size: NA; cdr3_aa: CASSPRQAGESGELFF
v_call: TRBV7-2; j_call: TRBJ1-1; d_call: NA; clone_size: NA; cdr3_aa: CASSPRVSLNTEAFF
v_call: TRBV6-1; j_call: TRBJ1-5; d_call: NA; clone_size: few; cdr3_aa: CASSEAGGNQPQHF
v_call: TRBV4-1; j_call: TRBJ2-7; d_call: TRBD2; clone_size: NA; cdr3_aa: CASSQAQTSGTTTYEQYF
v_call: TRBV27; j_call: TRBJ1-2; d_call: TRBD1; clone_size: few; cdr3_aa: CASSYWGGQGVNYGYTF
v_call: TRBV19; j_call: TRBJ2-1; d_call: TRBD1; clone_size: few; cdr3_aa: CASSNLGTGKDNEQFF
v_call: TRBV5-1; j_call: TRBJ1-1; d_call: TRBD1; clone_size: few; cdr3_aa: CASSPGGSGEAFF
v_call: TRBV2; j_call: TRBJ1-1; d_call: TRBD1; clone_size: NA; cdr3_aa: CASSWDSGLNTEAFF
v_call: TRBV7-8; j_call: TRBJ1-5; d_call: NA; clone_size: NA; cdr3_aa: CASSFVSQSNQPQHF
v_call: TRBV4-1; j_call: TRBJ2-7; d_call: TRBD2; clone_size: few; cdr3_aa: CASGPTGGYEQYF